The 20 T cell receptor beta chains reported below all come from one sample, sequenced in a study of blood T cell repertoires in COVID-19. Generated by immunoSEQ multiplex PCR, the TCRdb table keeps only in-frame clones and is missing some. Here the sample spans approximately 80,000 clones, about 90% being singletons. Specimen: peripheral blood. The receptors come from a human donor in a cohort sampled during active COVID-19.

This clone has a handful of counts. The J gene is TRBJ2-1, the V gene TRBV7-2, with a tentative D call TRBD2 (6 bases). The germline V gene encodes CDR1 SGHTA and CDR2 FQGNSA. The CDR3 has 15 residues. The V gene lost 1 base and the J gene lost 10 bases, with 17 bases spanning the gap. Here the CDR3 reads CASSLVAEVWYEQFF. CDR3 in DNA: TGTGCCAGCAGCTTAGTAGCGGAAGTGTGGTACGAGCAGTTCTTC.

The V and J genes are TRBV19 and TRBJ2-7; 7 bases match TRBD1. CDR1 and CDR2 (germline): LNHDA, SQIVND (reference sequence). CDR3 length: 13 amino acids. The V segment lost 4 bases and the J segment 1 base; nucleotides outside the gene matches: 1. CDR3 residues: CASSTTGSYEQYF. The CDR3 DNA sequence: TGTGCCAGTAGTACGACAGGGTCCTACGAGCAGTACTTC.

V gene TRBV19 combines with J gene TRBJ2-3, with a weak D call TRBD2 (5 bases). Germline V gives CDR1 LNHDA, CDR2 SQIVND (reference sequence). CDR3 length: 14 amino acids. Trimming took 9 bases from V and 3 from J, leaving 16 bases between them. The CDR3 loop reads CASSRATTTDTQYF. DNA for the CDR3: TGTGCCAGCAGTCGGGCGACTACGACAGATACGCAGTATTTT.

The V call is TRBV4-3, the J call TRBJ2-1; TRBD2 agrees at 7 bases. Germline V gives CDR1 LGHNA, CDR2 YSLEER. This CDR3 is built from 13 residues. The ends lost 3 bases at V and 4 bases at J; junction bases unmatched: 0. The CDR3 coding sequence is TGCGCCAGCAGCCAGGGGGGGTACAATGAGCAGTTCTTC. It is translated as CASSQGGYNEQFF.

V is TRBV28 and J is TRBJ1-2, with 8 nucleotides matching TRBD1. V lost 2 bases to trimming and J lost 0 bases; unmatched junction nucleotides: 11. CDR3 length: 18 residues. Germline V gives CDR1 MDHEN, CDR2 SYDVKM. The CDR3 DNA reads TGTGCCAGCAGTTTAGGTTGGGGACAGGCCTCTACTAACTATGGCTACACCTTC. This translates into CASSLGWGQASTNYGYTF.

Worth noting for this clone: The same CDR3 arises from other DNA sequences in this sample as well. This rearrangement joins TRBV6-5 to TRBJ2-2, with 7 positions matching TRBD2. After removal of 6 bases from V and 2 bases from J, the junction contained 6 bases not matched to a gene. This CDR3 spans 15 amino acids. Germline CDR1 and CDR2: MNHEY and SVGAGI. CDR3 bases: TGTGCCAGCAGGGGGGGGTTGCTTAACACCGGGGAGCTGTTTTTT. It is translated as CASRGGLLNTGELFF.

This clone was seen a few times. The rearrangement links TRBV3-1 (or the pseudogene TRBV3-2) to TRBJ1-3, with TRBD1 identical over 7 bases. Germline values: CDR1 LGHDT, CDR2 YNNKEL (reference sequence). The junction had 1 base not matched to a gene; V was cut back by 4 bases and J by 1 base. The CDR3 length is 14 residues. The CDR3 reads CASSRTGSGNTIYF. The DNA of the CDR3 is TGTGCCAGCAGCCGGACAGGATCTGGAAACACCATATATTTT.

The chain has TRBV7-2 and TRBJ2-3, with 8 bases aligning to TRBD2. The CDR3 extends over 15 amino acids. Per the germline V gene, CDR1 is SGHTA and CDR2 is FQGNSA. V lost 5 bases, J lost 3 bases, and 7 bases stayed unmatched. The CDR3: CASSAPGGSTDTQYF. CDR3 bases: TGTGCCAGCAGCGCACCGGGGGGGTCTACAGATACGCAGTATTTT.

V and J are TRBV5-1 and TRBJ2-1, with TRBD1 matching 7 bases. Germline trimming cut 4 bases from V and 9 bases from J; bases unmatched to any gene: 4. The CDR3 contains 12 residues. Germline CDR1 reads SGHRS; CDR2 reads YFSETQ. This CDR3 reads CASSTTGSEQFF. The DNA of the CDR3 is TGCGCCAGCAGCACGACAGGGAGTGAGCAGTTCTTC.

The chain links TRBV15 to TRBJ1-2; TRBD1 is a possible D gene (5 bases). Trimming shortened V by 0 bases and J by 3 bases, and 14 bases separated the two germline ends. This CDR3 has 16 residues. Germline lookup yields CDR1 LNHNV and CDR2 YYDKDF (reference sequence). The chain's CDR3 is CATSREAGPSDYGYTF. For the CDR3, the DNA is TGTGCCACCAGCAGAGAGGCGGGGCCTTCCGACTATGGCTACACCTTC.

The chain has TRBV10-3 and TRBJ1-2, with no clear D. Germline values: CDR1 ENHRY, CDR2 SYGVKD. V lost 2 bases to trimming and J lost 5 bases, with 3 bases between them. The CDR3 extends over 11 amino acids. The CDR3 sequence is CAISEQYGYTF. The DNA of the CDR3 is TGTGCCATCAGTGAGCAATATGGCTACACCTTC.

The chain carries TRBV5-4 and TRBJ2-5; no clear D gene. Trimming removed 2 bases from V and 5 bases from J, with 7 bases in between. This CDR3 is built from 12 residues. Germline V CDR1 and CDR2: SGHNT, YYREEE (reference sequence). This CDR3 is CASSFGSETQYF. Written as DNA, the CDR3 is TGTGCCAGCAGCTTCGGGTCGGAGACCCAGTACTTC. The full variable domain, rest sourced from reference TRBV5-4 and TRBJ2-5, is ETGVTQSPTHLIKTRGQQVTLRCSSQSGHNTVSWYQQALGQGPQFIFQYYREEENGRGNFPPRFSGLQFPNYSSELNVNALELDDSALYLCASSFGSETQYFGPGTRLLVL.

The rearrangement joins TRBV5-1 to TRBJ2-7; D possibly corresponds to TRBD2 (5 bases). V shed 4 bases and J shed 0 bases, with 11 bases lying between them. The CDR3 sequence is 14 residues long. Germline lookup yields CDR1 SGHRS and CDR2 YFSETQ. CDR3: CASSLAPASYEQYF. Here the CDR3 DNA reads TGCGCCAGCAGCCTAGCACCAGCCTCCTACGAGCAGTACTTC. The full variable domain, with the rest looked up from reference TRBV5-1 and TRBJ2-7, is KAGVTQTPRYLIKTRGQQVTLSCSPISGHRSVSWYQQTPGQGLQFLFEYFSETQRNKGNFPGRFSGRQFSNSRSEMNVSTLELGDSALYLCASSLAPASYEQYFGPGTRLTVT.

This chain connects TRBV21-1 to TRBJ2-1; TRBD1 is the table's D call, not checked against the DNA. TRBV21-1 is recorded as a pseudogene. The CDR3 is 16 residues long. The DNA for the CDR3 is TGTGCCAAACGAAGAAGACAGGGGGCGGACTACAATGAGCAGTTCTTC. It encodes CAKRRRQGADYNEQFF.

Only one count was recorded for this clone. This chain uses TRBV19 with TRBJ2-5; 10 bases map to TRBD2. CDR3 size: 14 residues. J lost 5 bases, V lost 3 bases, and 3 bases had no gene match. Looked up from germline, CDR1 is LNHDA and CDR2 is SQIVND (reference sequence). The chain's CDR3 is CASSMLAGEETQYF. CDR3 DNA: TGTGCCAGTAGTATGCTAGCGGGAGAGGAGACCCAGTACTTC.

In its sample, this clone was seen once. Written as DNA, the CDR3 is TGTGCCAGCAGCCAAGGACAGCACACTGAAGCTTTCTTT. Translating gives CASSQGQHTEAFF. The chain uses TRBV14 and TRBJ1-1, with D perhaps matching TRBD1 (5 bases). Germline CDR1 and CDR2: SGHDN and FVKESK. Between the trimmed V and J ends, which lost 1 base and 3 bases, there was a span of 6 bases. This CDR3 comprises 13 residues.

This clone was recorded only once. The V gene is TRBV21-1, the J gene TRBJ2-1; the tabulated D call, TRBD2, remains unverified against the DNA. TRBV21-1 constitutes a pseudogene. CDR3 length: 19 residues. The CDR3 loop reads CASSKRARLAGGPGNEQFF. CDR3 nucleotides: TGTGCCAGCAGCAAAAGAGCCCGACTAGCGGGGGGGCCAGGCAATGAGCAGTTCTTC.

J is TRBJ2-1 and V is TRBV7-2, with 8 bases fitting TRBD1. This CDR3 is built from 12 residues. Germline V lookup: CDR1 SGHTA, CDR2 FQGNSA. Trimming took 4 bases from V and 9 from J; bases not matched to a gene: 2. The CDR3 region is CASSSRGPEQFF. For the CDR3, the DNA is TGTGCCAGCAGCTCCAGGGGGCCTGAGCAGTTCTTC.

V gene TRBV30 combines with J gene TRBJ1-5; 9 positions agree with TRBD1. Germline lookup yields CDR1 GTSNPN and CDR2 SVGIG (reference sequence). After removal of 0 bases from V and 6 bases from J, the junction contained 9 bases not matched to a gene. The CDR3 sequence is 16 residues long. The CDR3 loop reads CAWSVPRTGAFQPQHF. CDR3 nucleotides: TGTGCCTGGAGTGTACCTAGGACAGGGGCTTTTCAGCCCCAGCATTTT.

The genes are TRBV2 and TRBJ2-5, with D possibly TRBD2 on 5 matching bases. CDR3 length: 14 residues. From germline, CDR1 is SNHLY and CDR2 FYNNEI. Deletions cut 7 bases from V and 2 bases from J, with 14 bases between. The CDR3 protein is CASKVWGVQETQYF. The CDR3 DNA is TGTGCCAGCAAGGTTTGGGGAGTACAAGAGACCCAGTACTTC.